One sample yielded the 23 T cell receptor beta chains listed below, sequenced in a study of T cells after yellow fever vaccination. TCRdb re-called the 5' RACE reads with MiXCR, one entry per CDR3 protein. The sample lists 450,000 to 650,000 distinct CDR3 sequences, about 13% occurring once. The material sequenced was PBMCs, taken on the day of the yellow fever booster vaccination. These receptors originate from a man younger than 45 who received the YFV17D yellow fever vaccine.

This clonotype was counted a few times. This chain connects TRBV4-3 to TRBJ2-3, with TRBD1 matching 9 bases. The CDR3 length is 16 residues. In germline, CDR1 is LGHNA, CDR2 YSLEER. The J segment lost 6 bases and the V segment lost 3 bases, leaving 10 bases of the junction unmatched. The CDR3 protein is CASSQMGQGITDTQYF. In DNA, the CDR3 is TGCGCCAGCAGCCAGATGGGACAGGGTATAACGGATACGCAGTATTTT.

This clonotype showed up many times. J is TRBJ2-7 and V is TRBV28; the match to TRBD1 covers 7 bases. The CDR3 runs to 14 residues. Germline CDR1 reads MDHEN; CDR2 reads SYDVKM. The V gene end was trimmed by 6 bases and the J gene end by 2 bases; junction bases not matched to a gene: 7. This CDR3 reads CASSGTVRPYEQYF. CDR3 nucleotides: TGTGCCAGCAGCGGGACAGTCCGTCCCTACGAGCAGTACTTC.

This clonotype was counted only a few times. The chain has TRBV6-5 and TRBJ2-3; TRBD1 matches 8 bases. The CDR3 is 15 amino acids. J was trimmed by 2 bases and V by 3 bases; bases with no gene match: 4. The germline V gene has CDR1 MNHEY and CDR2 SVGAGI. CDR3 nucleotide sequence: TGTGCCAGCAGTTATGGGACAGGAGCCACAGATACGCAGTATTTT. It translates to CASSYGTGATDTQYF.

This clonotype was picked up many times. The V and J genes are TRBV12-3 or TRBV12-4 and TRBJ2-5, with 7 bases lining up with TRBD2. The junction had 1 base not matched to a gene; V was cut back by 3 bases and J by 0 bases. The CDR3 is 14 amino acids. The CDR3 DNA follows: TGTGCCAGCAGTTTGCGGGAGTACCAAGAGACCCAGTACTTC. Translated, it gives CASSLREYQETQYF.

This chain joins TRBV12-3 or TRBV12-4 and TRBJ2-1; 8 bases map to TRBD1. The CDR3 consists of 13 residues. The V segment lost 7 bases and the J segment 10 bases; nucleotides outside the gene matches: 9. The CDR3 protein is CASTQGALREQFF. The CDR3 nucleotides are TGTGCCAGCACTCAGGGGGCGCTTCGGGAGCAGTTCTTC.

This clonotype has just a few counts. The chain is built from TRBV28 and TRBJ2-7; TRBD1 aligns across 7 bases. Trimming removed 3 bases from V and 2 bases from J; junction bases left unmatched: 4. The germline V gene encodes CDR1 MDHEN and CDR2 SYDVKM. CDR3 length: 14 amino acids. This CDR3 reads CASSFRQGPYEQYF. The CDR3 coding sequence is TGTGCCAGCAGTTTCCGACAGGGACCCTACGAGCAGTACTTC.

The chain has TRBV5-5 and TRBJ2-3; 8 nucleotides match TRBD2. After removal of 4 bases from V and 5 bases from J, the junction contained 15 bases not matched to a gene. This CDR3 spans 17 amino acids. Germline V gene lookup returns CDR1 SGHKS and CDR2 YYEKEE (reference sequence). The CDR3 DNA reads as TGTGCCAGCAGCAACTACGGGACTAGTGGGGGAGGAGATACGCAGTATTTT. Protein product: CASSNYGTSGGGDTQYF. Filled out from reference TRBV5-5 and TRBJ2-3, the complete variable domain reads DAGVTQSPTHLIKTRGQQVTLRCSPISGHKSVSWYQQVLGQGPQFIFQYYEKEERGRGNFPDRFSARQFPNYSSELNVNALLLGDSALYLCASSNYGTSGGGDTQYFGPGTRLTVL.

This clonotype showed up many times. The genes are TRBV5-1 and TRBJ2-7, with unresolved D. Germline V gene data show CDR1 as SGHRS and CDR2 as YFSETQ. V lost 0 bases and J lost 3, with 10 bases in between. This CDR3 spans 14 amino acids. CDR3 coding DNA: TGCGCCAGCAGCTTGGGTGCGGAGCACTACGAGCAGTACTTC. It codes for CASSLGAEHYEQYF.

The rearrangement joins TRBV5-4 to TRBJ2-4; D not resolved. V was trimmed by 3 bases and J by 1 base, leaving 11 bases between them. Per germline, CDR1 SGHNT and CDR2 YYREEE (reference sequence). This CDR3 spans 15 amino acids. The CDR3 nucleotides read TGTGCCAGCAGCTCCCCCCTAGAGGCCAAAAACATTCAGTACTTC. It translates to CASSSPLEAKNIQYF. Complete variable domain (other parts from reference TRBV5-4 and TRBJ2-4): ETGVTQSPTHLIKTRGQQVTLRCSSQSGHNTVSWYQQALGQGPQFIFQYYREEENGRGNFPPRFSGLQFPNYSSELNVNALELDDSALYLCASSSPLEAKNIQYFGAGTRLSVL.

The sample holds a few counts of this clonotype. The CDR3 sequence: CASSVQREAPYNEQFF. DNA of the CDR3: TGTGCCAGCAGCGTCCAGCGGGAGGCCCCCTACAATGAGCAGTTCTTC. The chain is built from TRBV3-1 and TRBJ2-1; 9 nucleotides agree with TRBD2. Germline CDR1 LGHDT, CDR2 YNNKEL (reference sequence). With 5 bases clipped from V and 2 bases from J, the junction kept 7 bases outside the gene matches. The length of the CDR3 is 16 residues.

The CDR3 DNA sequence: TGCGCCAGCAGCACCCTAGCGGACAATGAGCAGTTCTTC. It specifies CASSTLADNEQFF. This chain connects TRBV5-1 to TRBJ2-1, with TRBD2 identical over 7 bases. The germline gives CDR1 SGHRS, CDR2 YFSETQ. V trimming: 4 bases; J trimming: 5 bases; junction bases outside the gene matches: 3. The length of the CDR3 is 13 residues.

In its sample, this clonotype was seen once. The chain uses TRBV19 and TRBJ2-1; 10 bases align to TRBD2. The CDR3 has 15 residues. Germline V gene lookup returns CDR1 LNHDA and CDR2 SQIVND (reference sequence). With 5 bases clipped from V and 8 bases from J, the junction kept 9 bases outside the gene matches. The CDR3 here is CASSPGSGRGDEQFF. The CDR3 coding sequence is TGTGCCAGTAGTCCAGGGAGCGGGAGGGGTGATGAGCAGTTCTTC.

This clonotype was counted between two and nine times. The CDR3 loop reads CSARGGDRRDTQYF. CDR3 DNA: TGCAGTGCTAGGGGGGGGGACAGAAGAGATACGCAGTATTTT. The chain recombines TRBV20-1 with TRBJ2-3; D tentatively fits TRBD1 or TRBD2 (7 bases each). Germline V gene sequence: CDR1 DFQATT, CDR2 SNEGSKA (reference sequence). V was clipped by 3 bases and J by 5 bases, with 15 bases between them. The CDR3 extends over 14 amino acids.

The chain recombines TRBV20-1 with TRBJ2-7; 8 nucleotides match TRBD1. Germline CDR1 and CDR2: DFQATT and SNEGSKA (reference sequence). Trimming took 6 bases from V and 5 from J; bases not matched to a gene: 9. CDR3 length: 13 residues. CDR3 residues: CSAAGQGANEQYF. The CDR3, as DNA: TGCAGTGCAGCCGGTCAGGGGGCCAACGAGCAGTACTTC.

The V gene is TRBV9, the J gene TRBJ2-7, with D possibly TRBD2 on 6 matching bases. Germline lookup yields CDR1 SGDLS and CDR2 YYNGEE. This CDR3 spans 15 amino acids. V was shortened by 0 bases and J by 3 bases, with 13 bases between the two germline ends. In DNA form, the CDR3 reads TGTGCCAGCAGCGTAGCCGGGACTTCTCACTACGAGCAGTACTTC. Its translation: CASSVAGTSHYEQYF.

The genes are TRBV5-1 and TRBJ2-5; perhaps TRBD1 as D (5 bases). Germline CDR1 is SGHRS and CDR2 is YFSETQ. Trimming took 1 base from V and 5 from J, leaving 12 bases between them. The CDR3 has 14 amino acids. CDR3 bases: TGCGCCAGCAGCTTGACGGGCAGGGTTGAGACCCAGTACTTC. It yields the protein CASSLTGRVETQYF.

V usage is TRBV7-3 and J usage is TRBJ2-3, with D possibly TRBD2 on 5 matching bases. Germline V gene sequence: CDR1 SGHTA, CDR2 FQGTGA. V shed 2 bases and J shed 0 bases, with 18 bases lying between them. This CDR3 contains 18 residues. The CDR3 DNA follows: TGTGCCAGCAGCTTATCGCCGGCGGCGGGCCTTAGCACAGATACGCAGTATTTT. It specifies CASSLSPAAGLSTDTQYF.

V is TRBV3-1 and J is TRBJ1-1; no clear D. The CDR3 has 16 amino acids. Germline assignment: CDR1 LGHDT and CDR2 YNNKEL (reference sequence). Trimming left V 4 bases short and J 8 bases short, with 23 bases between. As DNA, the CDR3 is TGTGCCAGCAGCCGGATTCTCGGCTCCTCAGGCGTCGAAGCTTTCTTT. Its protein product is CASSRILGSSGVEAFF.

This clonotype was counted only a few times. J is TRBJ1-1 and V is TRBV11-1, with unresolved D. Trimming took off 5 bases at V and 5 bases at J, with 9 bases between the two ends. This CDR3 spans 12 amino acids. Germline-derived CDR1 and CDR2 are SGHAT and FQDESV (reference sequence). As DNA, the CDR3 is TGTGCCAGCAGCCGGGATGGAACTGAAGCTTTCTTT. This codes for CASSRDGTEAFF.

This chain links TRBV20-1 with TRBJ2-7; 7 positions match TRBD1. Germline V gene sequence: CDR1 DFQATT, CDR2 SNEGSKA (reference sequence). The length of the CDR3 is 14 residues. The trim removed 5 bases at V and 3 bases at J, leaving 10 bases unmatched. DNA of the CDR3: TGCAGTGCTGGTTGGACAGGTTCCCTCTACGAGCAGTACTTC. This translates into CSAGWTGSLYEQYF.

V gene TRBV12-3 or TRBV12-4 combines with J gene TRBJ1-4, with unresolved D. V was pared by 4 bases and J by 15 bases, with 18 bases between. The CDR3 contains 13 residues. The CDR3 spells CASSWGFRETVFF. The CDR3, as DNA: TGTGCCAGCAGTTGGGGTTTTAGGGAGACTGTGTTTTTT.

The gene calls are TRBV6-5 and TRBJ2-3; 8 bases are a match to TRBD1. Trimming at V came to 2 bases and at J to 4 bases, leaving 5 bases not matched to a gene. The CDR3 length is 15 residues. Germline V lookup: CDR1 MNHEY, CDR2 SVGAGI. CDR3 in DNA: TGTGCCAGCAGTTACCAGGGGGCCGGGGCAGATACGCAGTATTTT. Translation: CASSYQGAGADTQYF.

The rearrangement uses TRBV27 and TRBJ1-2; D possibly corresponds to TRBD1 (6 bases). Trimming removed 4 bases at V and 3 bases at J, with 15 bases between. This CDR3 has 15 amino acids. CDR1 is MNHEY and CDR2 is SMNVEV in the germline V gene (reference sequence). This CDR3 is CASSSPGGPDYGYTF. The CDR3 DNA is TGTGCCAGCAGTTCCCCCGGGGGCCCGGACTATGGCTACACCTTC.